This is a list of T cell receptor beta chains from one sample in a study of blood T cell repertoires in COVID-19. The method was immunoSEQ multiplex PCR; TCRdb's version includes in-frame clones alone and lacks a portion of them. The sample holds about 210,000 clones; around 80% are singletons and the top ten take 5.5% to 8.5%. Material: peripheral blood. Every receptor here comes from a woman in her 70s with acute or convalescent COVID-19. Each CDR3 is given with its conserved first and last residue. D genes are given only for firm matches. Clone size appears in some rows only: once, few, many, or a class for an expanded clone.

v_call	d_call	j_call	clone_size	cdr3_nt	cdr3_aa
TRBV24-1	-	TRBJ2-5	few	TGTGCCACCAGTGATTTGCGCGGTCGGGCCCAGTACTTC	CATSDLRGRAQYF
TRBV9	-	TRBJ1-1	few	TGTGCCAGCAGCTCACTGGACAGCTTGAACACTGAAGCTTTCTTT	CASSSLDSLNTEAFF
TRBV3-1/TRBV3-2	TRBD2	TRBJ2-2	-	TGTGCCAGCAGGGATACGGGGGGACGAAACACCGGGGAGCTGTTTTTT	CASRDTGGRNTGELFF
TRBV9	TRBD1	TRBJ2-5	-	TGTGCCAGCAGTGATACCTTAGGGACAGGGGCAGAGACCCAGTACTTC	CASSDTLGTGAETQYF
TRBV5-8	TRBD2	TRBJ2-7	few	TGTGCCAGCAGCTTGTGGGGGGGGACTAGCGGGGTCCTGTTCTTC	CASSLWGGTSGVLFF
TRBV6-5	TRBD2	TRBJ2-3	once	TGTGCCAGCAGTCTACTAGCGGGGGGGGCAGATACGCAGTATTTT	CASSLLAGGADTQYF
TRBV6-6	-	TRBJ2-5	-	TGTGCCAGCAAACAGGGAGTGAACCAGTACTTC	CASKQGVNQYF
TRBV6-5	-	TRBJ1-1	few	TGTGCCAGCAGGCGCGGCAAGAACACTGAAGCTTTCTTT	CASRRGKNTEAFF
TRBV30	-	TRBJ2-1	few	TGTGCCTGGAAGGGGGATATTTACAATGAGCAGTTCTTC	CAWKGDIYNEQFF
TRBV5-5	-	TRBJ1-3	-	TGTGCCAGCAGCCACACAGGGCCCTCTGGAAACACCATATATTTT	CASSHTGPSGNTIYF
TRBV5-6	-	TRBJ2-5	-	TGTGCCAGCAGCTTGAGGGTAGGGGCTAAGACCCAGTACTTC	CASSLRVGAKTQYF
TRBV3-1/TRBV3-2	TRBD1	TRBJ1-2	-	TGTGCCAGCAGTTACAACAGGGGATCCTATGGCTACACCTTC	CASSYNRGSYGYTF
TRBV5-6	-	TRBJ2-1	once	TGTGCCAGCAGCATTAGCAATGAGCAGTTCTTC	CASSISNEQFF
TRBV4-1	TRBD1	TRBJ1-5	-	TGCGCCAGCAGCCACCAGGACAGGGTAGGCAATCAGCCCCAGCATTTT	CASSHQDRVGNQPQHF
TRBV7-2	TRBD1	TRBJ1-4	-	TGTGCCAGCAGCTACACAGGGGCTTATAATGAAAAACTGTTTTTT	CASSYTGAYNEKLFF
TRBV5-1	-	TRBJ1-4	-	TGCGCCAGCAGCTTAGCGGGAGCAACTAATGAAAAACTGTTTTTT	CASSLAGATNEKLFF
TRBV5-4	-	TRBJ1-6	many	TGTGCCAGCAGCTTACTGGGGGGGCAAAGTTCACCCCTCCACTTT	CASSLLGGQSSPLHF
TRBV7-2	-	TRBJ2-2	-	TGTGCCAGCAGCTTCGGGTGGCGGGGTGCCGGGGAGCTGTTTTTT	CASSFGWRGAGELFF
TRBV9	TRBD2	TRBJ2-3	-	TGTGCCAGCAGCGTAGGGGCGGGGGGCGCAAGCACAGATACGCAGTATTTT	CASSVGAGGASTDTQYF